Each of the 28 T cell receptor beta chains below was sequenced from the same sample in a study of monozygotic twins with cystic fibrosis. The repertoire was sequenced with immunoSEQ multiplex PCR; TCRdb's copy has only in-frame clones and lacks some. The sample consists of about 14,000 clones, approximately 92% of them appearing once. Sequencing input: blood. These receptors all come from a girl aged 2-10 years with cystic fibrosis.

With respect to this clone: A read error may produce the germline difference seen at one junction end. The chain carries TRBV27 and TRBJ2-1, with D unresolved. CDR1 is MNHEY, CDR2 SMNVEV, per germline (reference sequence). The CDR3 length is 13 residues. CDR3 loop: CASSLFLGGEQFF. The CDR3 nucleotides are TGTGCCAGCAGCTTATTCCTCGGTGGTGAGCAGTTCTTC.

The chain employs TRBV27 and TRBJ2-7; TRBD2 might be the D (7 bases). Germline CDR1 reads MNHEY; CDR2 reads SMNVEV (reference sequence). V was pared by 6 bases and J by 4 bases, with 16 bases between. CDR3 size: 14 residues. CDR3 DNA sequence: TGTGCCAGCAGCCTGGGCAGGGGAGGGTACGAGCAGTACTTC. It codes for CASSLGRGGYEQYF.

The V call is TRBV7-2, the J call TRBJ1-4, with 7 bases identical to TRBD1. This CDR3 has 14 residues. In germline, CDR1 is SGHTA, CDR2 FQGNSA. After removal of 1 base from V and 8 bases from J, the junction contained 4 bases not matched to a gene. The DNA of the CDR3 is TGTGCCAGCAGCTTAGACAGGGGAAAGGAAAAACTGTTTTTT. Translated: CASSLDRGKEKLFF.

V usage is TRBV11-3 and J usage is TRBJ2-7, with D unresolved. The germline CDR1 and CDR2 sequences are SGHNT and YENEEA. The germline V and J ends were trimmed by 4 bases and 3 bases, with 10 bases remaining between them. The CDR3 has 13 residues. The DNA for the CDR3 is TGTGCCAGCAGCTCTGAAAACCGCTACGAGCAGTACTTC. This translates into CASSSENRYEQYF. Full variable domain (remainder filled in from reference TRBV11-3 and TRBJ2-7): EAGVVQSPRYKIIEKKQPVAFWCNPISGHNTLYWYLQNLGQGPELLIRYENEEAVDDSQLPKDRFSAERLKGVDSTLKIQPAELGDSAVYLCASSSENRYEQYFGPGTRLTVT.

The chain combines TRBV12-5 with TRBJ2-1, with 10 bases identical to TRBD2. Germline values: CDR1 LGHNT, CDR2 FRNRAP. V lost 9 bases to trimming and J lost 7 bases; unmatched junction nucleotides: 12. The CDR3 sequence is 15 residues long. The CDR3 spells CASGTGAGGRNEQFF. DNA for the CDR3: TGTGCTAGCGGAACAGGAGCGGGAGGGAGGAATGAGCAGTTCTTC.

The rearrangement links TRBV14 to TRBJ2-1; TRBD2 aligns across 10 bases. Germline assignment: CDR1 SGHDN and CDR2 FVKESK. The ends lost 0 bases at V and 12 bases at J; junction bases unmatched: 8. This CDR3 is built from 15 residues. The CDR3 region is CASSQDIFVAGGQFF. CDR3 nucleotide sequence: TGTGCCAGCAGCCAAGATATTTTCGTAGCGGGAGGGCAGTTCTTC.

The sample holds one count of this clone. The genes are TRBV18 and TRBJ1-5, with a tentative D call TRBD1 (6 bases). This CDR3 is 16 amino acids long. V lost 3 bases to trimming and J lost 7 bases, with 19 bases between them. The germline V gene encodes CDR1 KGHSH and CDR2 LQKENI. The CDR3, as DNA: TGTGCCAGCTCACCTCTCCCCACAGGGAAAGGGCAGCCCCAGCATTTT. As protein: CASSPLPTGKGQPQHF.

This clone was picked up a small number of times. The V call is TRBV19, the J call TRBJ1-1; 10 bases are shared with TRBD1. Germline CDR1 reads LNHDA; CDR2 reads SQIVND (reference sequence). This CDR3 has 15 amino acids. Trimming cost V 5 bases and J 3 bases; bases outside gene matches: 6. CDR3 coding DNA: TGTGCCAGTAGTGCCCGGGACAGGGGATACACTGAAGCTTTCTTT. Its translation is CASSARDRGYTEAFF.

J is TRBJ1-4 and V is TRBV2; D is unclear. The CDR3 extends over 13 amino acids. Germline CDR1 is SNHLY and CDR2 is FYNNEI. V lost 0 bases and J lost 12, with 11 bases in between. This chain's CDR3 is CASSEALKVELFF. The CDR3 DNA reads TGTGCCAGCAGTGAAGCGCTTAAGGTGGAACTGTTTTTT.

The chain is built from TRBV27 and TRBJ2-3; D perhaps matches TRBD2 (6 bases). This CDR3 region has 16 residues. V lost 6 bases to trimming and J lost 4 bases, with 20 bases between them. Germline CDR1 MNHEY, CDR2 SMNVEV (reference sequence). The CDR3 loop is CASRLKSGGTADTQYF. In DNA form, the CDR3 reads TGTGCCAGCAGATTGAAGTCTGGCGGGACGGCAGATACGCAGTATTTT.

The gene calls are TRBV28 and TRBJ1-2; D is unresolved. The germline V gene has CDR1 MDHEN and CDR2 SYDVKM. The V end lost 5 bases, the J end lost 4 bases, and 20 bases lay between the germline ends. This CDR3 region has 16 residues. The CDR3 here is CASSLPSVLGSYGYTF. Written as DNA, the CDR3 is TGTGCCAGCAGTCTACCTTCGGTTCTAGGGTCCTATGGCTACACCTTC.

This chain joins TRBV30 and TRBJ2-5; possibly TRBD2 for D (6 bases). Trimming took 3 bases from V and 0 from J, leaving 8 bases between them. The CDR3 extends over 13 amino acids. The germline V gene encodes CDR1 GTSNPN and CDR2 SVGIG (reference sequence). CDR3 sequence reads: CAWSSGYQETQYF. The CDR3 bases are TGTGCCTGGAGCAGCGGGTACCAAGAGACCCAGTACTTC.

J is TRBJ1-5 and V is TRBV28; D unresolved. The CDR3 has 15 amino acids. Trimming removed 5 bases from V and 1 base from J, with 12 bases in between. Looked up from germline, CDR1 is MDHEN and CDR2 is SYDVKM. The CDR3 DNA is TGTGCCAGCAGTCTTATCAGGTTGAGCAATCAGCCCCAGCATTTT. Translation gives CASSLIRLSNQPQHF.

The CDR3 DNA reads TGTGCCAGTAGTCCCAGGGACGGCTACGAGCAGTACTTC. This codes for CASSPRDGYEQYF. The chain couples TRBV19 to TRBJ2-7; D is perhaps TRBD1 or TRBD2 (5 bases each). The germline V gene has CDR1 LNHDA and CDR2 SQIVND (reference sequence). This CDR3 region has 13 residues. V lost 5 bases and J lost 3, with 11 bases in between.

V gene TRBV27 combines with J gene TRBJ1-1; 7 bases map to TRBD1. Germline V gene data show CDR1 as MNHEY and CDR2 as SMNVEV (reference sequence). V was pared by 7 bases and J by 1 base, with 12 bases of the junction left unmatched. The CDR3 has 16 residues. DNA of the CDR3: TGTGCCAGCAAAATCAACAGGGGAAGTAAGAACACTGAAGCTTTCTTT. This codes for CASKINRGSKNTEAFF.

CDR3 nucleotide sequence: TGTGCCAGCAGTTTATACGGGCCCCTGAACACTGAAGCTTTCTTT. As protein: CASSLYGPLNTEAFF. The chain carries TRBV27 and TRBJ1-1; D unclear. The CDR3 is 15 amino acids. Germline CDR1 MNHEY, CDR2 SMNVEV (reference sequence). The germline V and J ends were trimmed by 1 base and 0 bases, with 9 bases remaining between them.

This chain connects TRBV18 to TRBJ2-1; 8 bases are shared with TRBD2. V lost 3 bases and J lost 7; bases outside the gene matches: 8. The CDR3 consists of 15 residues. The germline CDR1 and CDR2 sequences are KGHSH and LQKENI. In nucleotides, the CDR3 is TGTGCCAGCTCACCTAGGAGCGGGAGTCAAAATGAGCAGTTCTTC. Encoded protein: CASSPRSGSQNEQFF.

V is TRBV6-1 and J is TRBJ2-7, with D perhaps assigned TRBD1 or TRBD2 (5 bases each). From germline, CDR1 is MNHNS and CDR2 SASEGT. Trimming took 6 bases from V and 6 from J, leaving 12 bases between them. The CDR3 loop spans 12 amino acids. The CDR3 is CASRGRNGEQYF. DNA of the CDR3: TGTGCCAGCAGGGGACGCAACGGCGAGCAGTACTTC.

The V gene is TRBV21-1, the J gene TRBJ2-7; the listed D gene, TRBD2, was not tested against the DNA. TRBV21-1 is a pseudogene locus. This CDR3 has 19 residues. The CDR3 is CASSKALGGPAGGNYEQYF. The CDR3 DNA is TGTGCCAGCAGCAAAGCGCTCGGAGGGCCAGCGGGAGGTAACTACGAGCAGTACTTC.

The chain couples TRBV9 to TRBJ2-5; D is unresolved. Trimming took 0 bases from V and 1 from J, leaving 13 bases between them. This CDR3 has 16 amino acids. CDR1 and CDR2 (germline): SGDLS, YYNGEE. CDR3 nucleotides: TGTGCCAGCAGCGTAGAGGGCTACCCGTCCCAAGAGACCCAGTACTTC. It yields the protein CASSVEGYPSQETQYF.

The chain uses TRBV11-2 and TRBJ2-3; 8 bases are shared with TRBD2. Germline V gene sequence: CDR1 SGHAT, CDR2 FQNNGV. The CDR3 spans 16 residues. V gave up 5 bases and J gave up 5 bases; unmatched junction bases: 12. The CDR3 region is CASSPGSHREGDTQYF. Written as DNA, the CDR3 is TGTGCCAGCAGCCCAGGGTCCCATCGGGAGGGAGATACGCAGTATTTT.

This clone was found once. The rearrangement links TRBV16 to TRBJ2-5, with 10 bases lining up with TRBD1. The trim removed 4 bases at V and 4 bases at J, leaving 9 bases unmatched. CDR1 is KGHSY, CDR2 FQNENV, per germline. The CDR3 has 16 residues. CDR3 amino acids: CASSPLTGGLGETQYF. Here the CDR3 DNA reads TGTGCCAGCAGCCCTTTGACAGGGGGCTTAGGAGAGACCCAGTACTTC.

V is TRBV28 and J is TRBJ1-2, with 8 bases aligning to TRBD1. The CDR3 has 13 amino acids. Germline V CDR1 and CDR2: MDHEN, SYDVKM. Germline trimming cut 5 bases from V and 8 bases from J; bases unmatched to any gene: 7. Here the CDR3 DNA reads TGTGCCAGCAGTCCCGGACAGGGAGGGGGCTACACCTTC. The encoded protein is CASSPGQGGGYTF.

The chain carries TRBV7-9 and TRBJ2-5; 11 bases match TRBD2. The germline V gene has CDR1 SEHNR and CDR2 FQNEAQ (reference sequence). The CDR3 contains 15 residues. After removal of 10 bases from V and 4 bases from J, the junction contained 11 bases not matched to a gene. CDR3 in DNA: TGTGCCACCGTAGCGGGAGGGCCCTCTGGAGAGACCCAGTACTTC. This codes for CATVAGGPSGETQYF.

The chain has TRBV6-1 and TRBJ2-7; 13 bases are a match to TRBD2. J lost 4 bases, V lost 7 bases, and 7 bases had no gene match. This CDR3 is built from 15 residues. The germline V gene has CDR1 MNHNS and CDR2 SASEGT. The CDR3: CASKGRLAGGYEQYF. Written as DNA, the CDR3 is TGTGCCAGCAAAGGGAGACTAGCGGGAGGTTACGAGCAGTACTTC.

V gene TRBV28 combines with J gene TRBJ2-7; 13 nucleotides align to TRBD2. Germline lookup yields CDR1 MDHEN and CDR2 SYDVKM. This CDR3 comprises 16 residues. Unmatched junction bases numbered 7, after V lost 7 bases and J lost 1 base. The CDR3 spells CASTSGGLAGSYEQYF. The CDR3 DNA is TGTGCCAGCACCTCCGGGGGACTAGCGGGATCCTACGAGCAGTACTTC.

The chain recombines TRBV19 with TRBJ2-1; 9 positions agree with TRBD2. V lost 0 bases to trimming and J lost 8 bases; unmatched junction nucleotides: 11. The germline gives CDR1 LNHDA, CDR2 SQIVND (reference sequence). The CDR3 is 17 amino acids. The CDR3 loop reads CASSIEVWREGRHEQFF. The CDR3 coding sequence is TGTGCCAGTAGTATAGAGGTTTGGCGGGAGGGTCGCCATGAGCAGTTCTTC. The entire variable domain, with the rest obtained from reference TRBV19 and TRBJ2-1, is as follows: DGGITQSPKYLFRKEGQNVTLSCEQNLNHDAMYWYRQDPGQGLRLIYYSQIVNDFQKGDIAEGYSVSREKKESFPLTVTSAQKNPTAFYLCASSIEVWREGRHEQFFGPGTRLTVL.

This sequence joins TRBV19 and TRBJ2-6; no clear D. Trimming shortened V by 2 bases and J by 0 bases, and 2 bases separated the two germline ends. CDR3 size: 14 residues. Per the germline V gene, CDR1 is LNHDA and CDR2 is SQIVND (reference sequence). The CDR3 is CASSISSGANVLTF. The DNA for the CDR3 is TGTGCCAGTAGTATAAGCTCTGGGGCCAACGTCCTGACTTTC.